This T cell receptor (beta chain) was captured in a study of multiple sclerosis patients with progressive multifocal leukoencephalopathy. Notes on the study in general: In most PML patients, TRB repertoires appeared less diverse by entropy. PML-onset expanded TRB clones were detectable before and during natalizumab therapy.

The time point denotes: time of PML onset. Detection of JC virus DNA in cerebrospinal fluid confirmed PML diagnosed from clinical and MRI findings. All patients had prior interferon beta, and all PML patients were female. V lost 1 base and J 2 bases, leaving 8 bases between the germline ends. Germline CDR1 SGHAT, CDR2 FQNNGV. The CDR3 totals 14 residues. Using immunoSEQ multiplex PCR, the repertoire was profiled, and TCRdb retains in-frame clones only, with some absent. The sample has about 30,000 clones; approximately 84% are singletons. With respect to this clone: Its antigen remains unidentified.

The sample was PBMCs, taken from a patient treated with natalizumab. The sequence was obtained from a human donor with progressive multifocal leukoencephalopathy. This chain links TRBV11-2 with TRBJ1-1, with D possibly being TRBD1 (5 bases). The CDR3 nucleotides are TGTGCCAGCAGCTTAGCGGGGCTCAACACTGAAGCTTTCTTT. Translation: CASSLAGLNTEAFF.